In its sample, the clone carrying this T cell receptor (beta chain) was seen a few times. V lost 3 bases and J 0 bases, leaving 21 bases between the germline ends. The germline CDR1 and CDR2 sequences are MGHRA and YSYEKL. The CDR3 has 18 amino acids. Construction of the TCR beta libraries employed iRepertoire HTBI primers in conjunction with Arm-PCR of CDR3 regions. TCRdb re-analysed the multiplex PCR reads in MiXCR, keeping a single row per CDR3 protein. The profile covers over 400,000 distinct CDR3 sequences, with 14% appearing a single time and approximately 15% taken by the ten largest. Time point in this sample: newly diagnosed GD, antithyroid drugs for less than 3 months. TCR sequences were obtained from RNA taken from PBMCs. The sample belongs to a study of regulatory T cells in long-lasting Graves disease. The sample was also reused in another study, on T cells in Graves' hyperthyroidism and ophthalmopathy.

This clonotype originated in a woman between 50 and 59 years old with Graves disease. This sample comprised peripheral blood mononuclear cells (PBMCs), obtained at new diagnosis, from a patient treated with antithyroid drugs. The chain recombines TRBV4-1 with TRBJ2-7; D uncertain. The CDR3 region has the DNA TGCGCCAGCAGCCACCCTCCTCCTCCAGGACCAGACTCCTACGAGCAGTACTTC. It translates to CASSHPPPPGPDSYEQYF.